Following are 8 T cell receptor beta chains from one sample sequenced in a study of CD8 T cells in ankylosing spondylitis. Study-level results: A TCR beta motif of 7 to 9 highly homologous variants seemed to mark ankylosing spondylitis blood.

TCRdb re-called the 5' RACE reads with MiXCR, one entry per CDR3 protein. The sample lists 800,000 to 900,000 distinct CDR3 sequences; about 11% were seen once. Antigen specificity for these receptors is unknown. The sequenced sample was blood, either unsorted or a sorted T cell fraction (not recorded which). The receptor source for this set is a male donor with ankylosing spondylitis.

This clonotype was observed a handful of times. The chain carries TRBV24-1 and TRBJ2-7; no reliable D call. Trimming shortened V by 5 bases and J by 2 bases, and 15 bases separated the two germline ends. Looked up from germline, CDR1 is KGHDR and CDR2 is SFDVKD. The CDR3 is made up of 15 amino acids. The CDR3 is CATSVAKGSTYEQYF. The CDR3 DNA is TGTGCCACCAGTGTCGCCAAGGGAAGCACCTACGAGCAGTACTTC.

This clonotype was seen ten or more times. CDR3 coding DNA: TGCAGTGCCCGAAGTCGGATCACCGGGGAGCTGTTTTTT. Protein sequence: CSARSRITGELFF. The rearrangement joins TRBV20-1 to TRBJ2-2; D not certain. V was cut by 6 bases and J by 4 bases, with 12 bases left in between. Germline values: CDR1 DFQATT, CDR2 SNEGSKA (reference sequence). There are 13 residues in the CDR3.

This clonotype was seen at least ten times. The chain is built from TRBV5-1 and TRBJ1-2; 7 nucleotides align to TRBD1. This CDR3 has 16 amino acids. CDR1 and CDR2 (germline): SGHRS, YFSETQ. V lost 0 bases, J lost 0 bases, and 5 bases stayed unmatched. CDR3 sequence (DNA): TGCGCCAGCAGCTTGGAGGGGGCAGGCGCTAACTATGGCTACACCTTC. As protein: CASSLEGAGANYGYTF.

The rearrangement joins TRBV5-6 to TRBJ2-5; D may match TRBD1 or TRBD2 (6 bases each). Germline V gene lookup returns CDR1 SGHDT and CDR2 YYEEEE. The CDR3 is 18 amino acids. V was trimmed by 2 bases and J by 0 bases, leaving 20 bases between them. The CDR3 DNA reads TGTGCCAGCAGCTTTCCCTTCGGGGGACAAGAGTACCAAGAGACCCAGTACTTC. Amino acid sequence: CASSFPFGGQEYQETQYF.

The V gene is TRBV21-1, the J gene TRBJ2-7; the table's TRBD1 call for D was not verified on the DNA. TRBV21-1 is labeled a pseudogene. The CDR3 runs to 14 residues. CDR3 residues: CASSPQRTVYEQYF. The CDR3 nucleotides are TGTGCCAGCAGCCCCCAGCGGACAGTCTACGAGCAGTACTTC.

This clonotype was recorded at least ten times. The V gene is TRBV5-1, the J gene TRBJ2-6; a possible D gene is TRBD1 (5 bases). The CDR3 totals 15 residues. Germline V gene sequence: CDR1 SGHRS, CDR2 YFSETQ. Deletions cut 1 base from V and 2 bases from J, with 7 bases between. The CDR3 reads CASSLQGTGANVLTF. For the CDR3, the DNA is TGCGCCAGCAGCTTGCAGGGTACTGGGGCCAACGTCCTGACTTTC.

The CDR3 region has the DNA TGCGCCAGCAGCACGTGGCTACAGGGTGAGCAGTTCTTC. It yields the protein CASSTWLQGEQFF. The V gene is TRBV5-1, the J gene TRBJ2-1, with TRBD1 as a possible D gene (6 bases). The length of the CDR3 is 13 residues. The germline V and J ends were trimmed by 4 bases and 9 bases, with 14 bases remaining between them. Germline assignment: CDR1 SGHRS and CDR2 YFSETQ.

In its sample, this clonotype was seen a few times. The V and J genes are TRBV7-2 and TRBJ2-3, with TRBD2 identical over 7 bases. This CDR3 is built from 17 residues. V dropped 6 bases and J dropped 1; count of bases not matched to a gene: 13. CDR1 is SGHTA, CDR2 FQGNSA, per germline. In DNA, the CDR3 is TGTGCCAGCAGACAATTGGCTGGACTAGGGGGCACAGATACGCAGTATTTT. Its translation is CASRQLAGLGGTDTQYF.